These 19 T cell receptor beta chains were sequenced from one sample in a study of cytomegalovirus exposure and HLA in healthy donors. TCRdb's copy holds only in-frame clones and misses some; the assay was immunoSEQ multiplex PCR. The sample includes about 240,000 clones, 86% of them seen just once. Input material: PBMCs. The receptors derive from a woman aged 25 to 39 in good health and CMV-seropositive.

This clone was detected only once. CDR3 DNA sequence: TGCGCCAGCAGGGGGACATCGAGCTCCTACGAGCAGTACTTC. Translated, it gives CASRGTSSSYEQYF. The J gene is TRBJ2-7, the V gene TRBV10-2; possibly TRBD1 for D (6 bases). Trimming left V 6 bases short and J 0 bases short, with 12 bases between. This CDR3 is built from 14 residues. CDR1 and CDR2 from the germline V gene are WSHSY and SAAADI.

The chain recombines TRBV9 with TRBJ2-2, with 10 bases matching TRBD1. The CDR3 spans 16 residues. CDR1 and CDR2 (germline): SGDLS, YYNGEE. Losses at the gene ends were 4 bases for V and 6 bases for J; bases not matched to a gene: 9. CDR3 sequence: CASSPLTGGGPGELFF. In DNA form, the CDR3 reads TGTGCCAGCAGCCCCCTGACAGGGGGCGGCCCCGGGGAGCTGTTTTTT.

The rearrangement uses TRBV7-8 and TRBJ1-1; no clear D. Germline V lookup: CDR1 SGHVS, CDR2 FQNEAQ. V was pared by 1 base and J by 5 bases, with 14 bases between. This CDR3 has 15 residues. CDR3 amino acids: CASSLESSLRTEAFF. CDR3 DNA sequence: TGTGCCAGCAGCTTAGAGTCAAGCCTGAGGACTGAAGCTTTCTTT.

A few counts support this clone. For the CDR3, the DNA is TGTGCCAGTAGTAGTAGCGGGATGTCAGATACGCAGTATTTT. Translated, it gives CASSSSGMSDTQYF. J is TRBJ2-3 and V is TRBV19; 8 positions agree with TRBD2. The CDR3 consists of 14 residues. Looked up from germline, CDR1 is LNHDA and CDR2 is SQIVND (reference sequence). Trimming at V came to 4 bases and at J to 4 bases, leaving 4 bases not matched to a gene.

CDR3: CASSLEMGATEAFF. The DNA of the CDR3 is TGTGCCAGCAGCTTGGAGATGGGAGCCACTGAAGCTTTCTTT. This sequence joins TRBV5-4 and TRBJ1-1; D remains unclear. Germline CDR1 is SGHNT and CDR2 is YYREEE (reference sequence). This CDR3 has 14 residues. V dropped 0 bases and J dropped 4 bases, with 10 bases sitting between them. Variable domain in full (rest from reference TRBV5-4 and TRBJ1-1): ETGVTQSPTHLIKTRGQQVTLRCSSQSGHNTVSWYQQALGQGPQFIFQYYREEENGRGNFPPRFSGLQFPNYSSELNVNALELDDSALYLCASSLEMGATEAFFGQGTRLTVV.

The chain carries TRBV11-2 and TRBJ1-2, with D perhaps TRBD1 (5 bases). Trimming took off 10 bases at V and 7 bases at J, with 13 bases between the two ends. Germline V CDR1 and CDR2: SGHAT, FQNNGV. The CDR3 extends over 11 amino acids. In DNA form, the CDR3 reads TGTGCCACGGGCCCCGGGGGTGGCTACACCTTC. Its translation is CATGPGGGYTF.

This CDR3 reads CASSFGQPNTEAFF. Written as DNA, the CDR3 is TGCGCCAGCAGCTTCGGACAGCCGAACACTGAAGCTTTCTTT. This chain uses TRBV5-1 with TRBJ1-1; tentatively, D is TRBD1 (6 bases). Germline V lookup: CDR1 SGHRS, CDR2 YFSETQ. CDR3 length: 14 amino acids. V gave up 2 bases and J gave up 1 base, with 9 bases separating them.

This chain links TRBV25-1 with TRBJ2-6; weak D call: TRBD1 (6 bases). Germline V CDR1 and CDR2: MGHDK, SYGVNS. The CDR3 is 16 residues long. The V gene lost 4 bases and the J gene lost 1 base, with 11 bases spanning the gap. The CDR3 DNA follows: TGTGCCAGCAGTGGGACAGTGACGTCTGGGGCCAACGTCCTGACTTTC. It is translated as CASSGTVTSGANVLTF. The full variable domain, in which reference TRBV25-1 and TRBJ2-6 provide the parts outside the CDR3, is EADIYQTPRYLVIGTGKKITLECSQTMGHDKMYWYQQDPGMELHLIHYSYGVNSTEKGDLSSESTVSRIRTEHFPLTLESARPSHTSQYLCASSGTVTSGANVLTFGAGSRLTVL.

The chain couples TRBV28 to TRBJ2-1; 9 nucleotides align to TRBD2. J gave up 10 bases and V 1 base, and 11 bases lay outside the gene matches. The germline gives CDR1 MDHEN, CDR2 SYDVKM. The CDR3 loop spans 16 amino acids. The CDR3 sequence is CASSLSPAGGPREQFF. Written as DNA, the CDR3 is TGTGCCAGCAGTTTATCTCCGGCGGGAGGGCCGAGGGAGCAGTTCTTC.

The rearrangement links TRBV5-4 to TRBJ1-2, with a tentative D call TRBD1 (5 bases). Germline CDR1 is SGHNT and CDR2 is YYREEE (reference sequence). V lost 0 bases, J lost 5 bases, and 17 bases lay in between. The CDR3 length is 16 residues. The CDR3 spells CASSLGGAAQSYGYTF. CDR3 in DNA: TGTGCCAGCAGCTTGGGGGGCGCAGCCCAATCTTATGGCTACACCTTC.

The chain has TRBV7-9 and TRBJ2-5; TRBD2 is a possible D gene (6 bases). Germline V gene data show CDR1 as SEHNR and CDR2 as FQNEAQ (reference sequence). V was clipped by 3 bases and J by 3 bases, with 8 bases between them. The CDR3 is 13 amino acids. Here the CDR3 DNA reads TGTGCCAGCAGCTTTAGCGGTGAAGAGACCCAGTACTTC. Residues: CASSFSGEETQYF. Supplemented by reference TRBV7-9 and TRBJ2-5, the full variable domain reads DTGVSQNPRHKITKRGQNVTFRCDPISEHNRLYWYRQTLGQGPEFLTYFQNEAQLEKSRLLSDRFSAERPKGSFSTLEIQRTEQGDSAMYLCASSFSGEETQYFGPGTRLLVL.

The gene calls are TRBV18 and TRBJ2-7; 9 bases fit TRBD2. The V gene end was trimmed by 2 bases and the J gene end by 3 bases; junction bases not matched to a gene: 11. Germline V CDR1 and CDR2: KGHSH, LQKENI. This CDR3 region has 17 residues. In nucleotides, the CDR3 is TGTGCCAGCTCACCAGCCCTGACTAGCGGTATAAACTACGAGCAGTACTTC. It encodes CASSPALTSGINYEQYF.

The CDR3 reads CASSLALTGYEQYF. In DNA form, the CDR3 reads TGTGCCAGCAGTTTAGCCCTAACAGGTTACGAGCAGTACTTC. This chain joins TRBV28 and TRBJ2-7; possible D gene TRBD1, 5 bases. V shed 2 bases and J shed 4 bases, with 12 bases lying between them. This CDR3 comprises 14 residues. CDR1 and CDR2 (germline): MDHEN, SYDVKM.

In DNA form, the CDR3 reads TGTGCCAGCAGTTTGTCCTCCGGGACAGCTCCCTTTTACACTGAAGCTTTCTTT. Protein sequence: CASSLSSGTAPFYTEAFF. This chain uses TRBV27 with TRBJ1-1, with 7 bases that match TRBD1. Losses at the gene ends were 3 bases for V and 3 bases for J; bases not matched to a gene: 16. This CDR3 contains 18 residues. Germline V lookup: CDR1 MNHEY, CDR2 SMNVEV (reference sequence).

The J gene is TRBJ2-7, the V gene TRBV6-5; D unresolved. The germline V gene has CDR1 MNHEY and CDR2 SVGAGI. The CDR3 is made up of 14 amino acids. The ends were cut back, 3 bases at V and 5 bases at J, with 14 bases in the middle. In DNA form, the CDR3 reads TGTGCCAGCAGTTATGCGACGGGTCGACACGAGCAGTACTTC. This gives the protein CASSYATGRHEQYF.

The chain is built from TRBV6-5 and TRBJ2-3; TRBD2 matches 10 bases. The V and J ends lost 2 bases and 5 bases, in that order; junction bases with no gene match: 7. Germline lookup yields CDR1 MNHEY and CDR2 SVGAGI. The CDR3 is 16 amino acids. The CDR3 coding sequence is TGTGCCAGCAGTTACCGAGCGGGAGGGACGGGAGATACGCAGTATTTT. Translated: CASSYRAGGTGDTQYF.

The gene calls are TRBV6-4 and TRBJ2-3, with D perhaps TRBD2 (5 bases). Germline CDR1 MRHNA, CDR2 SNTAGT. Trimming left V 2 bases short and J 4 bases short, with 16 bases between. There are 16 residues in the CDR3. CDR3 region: CASSDKAVIGPDTQYF. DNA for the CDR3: TGTGCCAGCAGTGACAAAGCGGTTATAGGGCCAGATACGCAGTATTTT.

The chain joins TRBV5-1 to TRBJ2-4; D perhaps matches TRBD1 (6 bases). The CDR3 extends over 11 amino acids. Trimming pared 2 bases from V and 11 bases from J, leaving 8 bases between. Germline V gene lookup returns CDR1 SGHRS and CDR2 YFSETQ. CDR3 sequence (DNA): TGCGCCAGCAGCTTAAACAGGGTTCAGTACTTC. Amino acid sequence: CASSLNRVQYF.

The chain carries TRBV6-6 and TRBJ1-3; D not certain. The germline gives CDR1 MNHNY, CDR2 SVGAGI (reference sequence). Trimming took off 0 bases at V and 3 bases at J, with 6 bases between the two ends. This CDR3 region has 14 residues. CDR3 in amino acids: CASSYSPDGNTIYF. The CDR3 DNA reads TGTGCCAGCAGTTACTCGCCAGATGGAAACACCATATATTTT.